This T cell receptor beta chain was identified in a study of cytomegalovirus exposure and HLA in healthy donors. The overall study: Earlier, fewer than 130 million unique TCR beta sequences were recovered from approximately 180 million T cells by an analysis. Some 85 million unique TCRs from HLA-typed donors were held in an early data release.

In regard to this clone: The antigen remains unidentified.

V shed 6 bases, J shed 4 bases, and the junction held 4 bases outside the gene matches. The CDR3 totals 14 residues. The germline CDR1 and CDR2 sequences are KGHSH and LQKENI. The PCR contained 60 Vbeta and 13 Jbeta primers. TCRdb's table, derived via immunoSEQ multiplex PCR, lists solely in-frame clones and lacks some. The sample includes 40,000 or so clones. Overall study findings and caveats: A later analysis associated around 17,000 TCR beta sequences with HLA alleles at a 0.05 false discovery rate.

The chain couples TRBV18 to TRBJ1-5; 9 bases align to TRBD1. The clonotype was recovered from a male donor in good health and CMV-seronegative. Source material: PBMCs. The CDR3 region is CASSLGQGNQPQHF. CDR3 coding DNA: TGTGCCAGCTCCCTAGGACAGGGGAATCAGCCCCAGCATTTT.